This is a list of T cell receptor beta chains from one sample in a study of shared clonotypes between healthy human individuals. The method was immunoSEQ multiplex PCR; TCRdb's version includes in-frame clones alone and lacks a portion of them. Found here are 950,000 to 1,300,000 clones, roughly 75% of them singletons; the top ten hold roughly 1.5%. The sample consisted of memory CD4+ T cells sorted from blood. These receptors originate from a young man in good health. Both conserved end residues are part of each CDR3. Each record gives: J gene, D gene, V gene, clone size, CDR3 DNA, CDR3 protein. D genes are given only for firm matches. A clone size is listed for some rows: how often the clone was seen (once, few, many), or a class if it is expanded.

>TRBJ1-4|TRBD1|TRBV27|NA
TGTGCCAGCAGTTCCCTTTCGACAGGGGGCCGGGAAAAACTGTTTTTT
CASSSLSTGGREKLFF
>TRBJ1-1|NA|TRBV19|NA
TGTGCCAGTAGTCCAGGGACACTCAACACTGAAGCTTTCTTT
CASSPGTLNTEAFF
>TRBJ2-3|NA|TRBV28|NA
TGTGCCACCTTTTTGGGGGGGCGCACAGATACGCAGTATTTT
CATFLGGRTDTQYF
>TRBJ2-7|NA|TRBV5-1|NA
TGCGCCAGCAGCTCGAGGGGCTCAGCGACCAATACCTACGAGCAGTACTTC
CASSSRGSATNTYEQYF
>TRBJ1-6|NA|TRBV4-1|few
TGCGCCAGCAGCCAAGAACGGGGGCCCCCCCACTTT
CASSQERGPPHF
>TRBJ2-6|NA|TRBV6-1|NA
TGTGCCAGCAGTGGCCGAACAGGGTACTCTGGGGCCAACGTCCTGACTTTC
CASSGRTGYSGANVLTF
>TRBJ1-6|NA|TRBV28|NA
TGTGCCAGCAGTTCGACCGGCCCCGCTGGCAATTCACCCCTCCACTTT
CASSSTGPAGNSPLHF
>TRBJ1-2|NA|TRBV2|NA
TGTGCCAGCAGTGCAGGAGGACAGCTTAACTATGGCTACACCTTC
CASSAGGQLNYGYTF
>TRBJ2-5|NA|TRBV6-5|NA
TGTGCCAGCAGTTCAAGGGAGACCCAGTACTTC
CASSSRETQYF
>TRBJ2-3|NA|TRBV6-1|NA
TGTGCCAGCATGTATAGGGTGGGAGATACGCAGTATTTT
CASMYRVGDTQYF
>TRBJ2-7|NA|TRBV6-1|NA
TGTGCCAGCACCCAGGGCAACTCCTACGAGCAGTACTTC
CASTQGNSYEQYF
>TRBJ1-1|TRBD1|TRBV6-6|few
TGTGCCACCTCACAGGGGGCGGTGAACACTGAAGCTTTCTTT
CATSQGAVNTEAFF
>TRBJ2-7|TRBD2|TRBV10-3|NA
TGTGCCATCAGTGCGGGAGGGAACGAGCAGTACTTC
CAISAGGNEQYF
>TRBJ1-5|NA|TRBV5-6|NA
TGTGCCAGCAGCTTGACTGGGTCCTTCCCTAGCAATCAGCCCCAGCATTTT
CASSLTGSFPSNQPQHF
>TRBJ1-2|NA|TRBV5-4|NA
TGTGCCAGCAGCTTGTGGCAGGGCTATGGCTACACCTTC
CASSLWQGYGYTF
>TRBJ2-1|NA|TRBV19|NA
TGTGCCAGTGCGGCGGGGACTGAGCAGTTCTTC
CASAAGTEQFF
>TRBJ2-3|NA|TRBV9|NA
TGTGCCAGCAGCGTATCGGGGCTTACCCGCACAGATACGCAGTATTTT
CASSVSGLTRTDTQYF
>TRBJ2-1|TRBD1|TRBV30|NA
TGTGCCTGGGTTGGACAGGGGGGATACAATGAGCAGTTCTTC
CAWVGQGGYNEQFF
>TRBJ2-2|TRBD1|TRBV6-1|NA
TGTGCCAGCACCAGACAGGGAGCGGAGCTGTTTTTT
CASTRQGAELFF
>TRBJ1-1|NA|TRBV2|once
TGTGCCAGCAGTGAAGGCCAGGGCGGATCCATTGGGACTGAAGCTTTCTTT
CASSEGQGGSIGTEAFF
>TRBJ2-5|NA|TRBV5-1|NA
TGCGCCAGCAGCTTGGGGGGCTCGGGCGGTGGGGCTCAAGAGACCCAGTACTTC
CASSLGGSGGGAQETQYF
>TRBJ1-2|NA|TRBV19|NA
TGTGCCAGTAGCCTACCGGGGAGAGCTAACTATGGCTACACCTTC
CASSLPGRANYGYTF
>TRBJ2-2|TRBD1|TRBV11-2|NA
TGTGCCAGCGGACAGGGATCGAACACCGGGGAGCTGTTTTTT
CASGQGSNTGELFF
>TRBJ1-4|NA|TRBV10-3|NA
TGTGCCATCAGTGAGTCCGGGGGAGCTAATGAAAAACTGTTTTTT
CAISESGGANEKLFF
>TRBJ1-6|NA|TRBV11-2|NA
TGTGCCAGCAGCTTAGATCCGGGTAATTCACCCCTCCACTTT
CASSLDPGNSPLHF
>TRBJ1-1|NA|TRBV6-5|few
TGTGCCAGCTATTTAAAGGGTCTACACTCTGAAGCTTTCTTT
CASYLKGLHSEAFF
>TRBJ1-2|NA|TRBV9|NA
TGTGCCAGCAGCGTAGCCCCGGGTGGGGGTGGCGGCTACACCTTC
CASSVAPGGGGGYTF
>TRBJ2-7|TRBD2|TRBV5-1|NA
TGCGCCAGCAGCGGATCCGGGACTAGCGGGGGATCGAGCTCCTACGAGCAGTACTTC
CASSGSGTSGGSSSYEQYF
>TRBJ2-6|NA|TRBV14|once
TGTGCCAGCAGCCCACGACAGGACCCCTTCAACGTCCTGACTTTC
CASSPRQDPFNVLTF
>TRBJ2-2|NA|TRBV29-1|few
TGCAGCGTTGAAGATAAGGGCACCATTGCAGGGGAGCTGTTTTTT
CSVEDKGTIAGELFF
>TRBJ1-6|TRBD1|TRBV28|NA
TGTGCCAGCAGTCGGACAGGTCTGGGTTCACCCCTCCACTTT
CASSRTGLGSPLHF
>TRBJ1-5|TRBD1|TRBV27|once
TGTGCCACCCGGGGGCATGGGACAGGGAATCAGCCCCAGCATTTT
CATRGHGTGNQPQHF
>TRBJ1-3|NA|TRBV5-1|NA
TGCGCCAGCAGCTTGGGGACAGAAGGAAACACCATATATTTT
CASSLGTEGNTIYF
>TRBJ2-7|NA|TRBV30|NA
TGTGCCTGGAGTCTATCGGGTCTCTACGAGCAGTACTTC
CAWSLSGLYEQYF
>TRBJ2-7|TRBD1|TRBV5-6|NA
TGTGCCAGCAGCTCTGAACCGGGACAGAATACCTACGAGCAGTACTTC
CASSSEPGQNTYEQYF
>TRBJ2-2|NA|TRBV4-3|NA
TGCGCCAGCAGCCAAGCGGGGTCGAACACCGGGGAGCTGTTTTTT
CASSQAGSNTGELFF
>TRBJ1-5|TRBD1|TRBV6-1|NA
TGTGCCAGCAGTGATGTACGACAGGGATTTGGTCAGCCCCAGCATTTT
CASSDVRQGFGQPQHF